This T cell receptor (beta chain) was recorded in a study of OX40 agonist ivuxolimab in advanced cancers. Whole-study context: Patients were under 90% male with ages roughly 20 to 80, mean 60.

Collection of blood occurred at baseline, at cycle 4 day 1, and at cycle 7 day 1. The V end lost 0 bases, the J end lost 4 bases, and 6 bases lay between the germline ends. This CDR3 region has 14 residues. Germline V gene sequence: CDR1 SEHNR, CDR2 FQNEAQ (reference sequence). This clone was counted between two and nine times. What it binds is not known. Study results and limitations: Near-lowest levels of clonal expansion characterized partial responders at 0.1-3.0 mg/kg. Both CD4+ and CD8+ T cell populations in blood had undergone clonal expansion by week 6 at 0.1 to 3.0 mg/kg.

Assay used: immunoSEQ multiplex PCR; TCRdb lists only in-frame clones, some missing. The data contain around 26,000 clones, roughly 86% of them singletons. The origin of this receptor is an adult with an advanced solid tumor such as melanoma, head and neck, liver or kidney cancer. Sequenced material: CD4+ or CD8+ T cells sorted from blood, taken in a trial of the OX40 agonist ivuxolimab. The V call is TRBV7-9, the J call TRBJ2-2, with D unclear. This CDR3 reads CASSLAPGTGELFF. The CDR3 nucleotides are TGTGCCAGCAGCTTAGCGCCTGGCACCGGGGAGCTGTTTTTT.